The 28 T cell receptor beta chains below were found in one sample sequenced in a study of radiation and T cells in renal cell carcinoma. Time point here: blood 2 weeks post-SBRT. The treatment was: 15 Gy SBRT to primary tumor, nephrectomy 4 weeks later. The repertoire was sequenced with immunoSEQ multiplex PCR; TCRdb's copy has only in-frame clones and lacks some. The sample shows 150,000 to 190,000 clones, 87% of them seen only once. The starting material was blood, obtained from a patient whose treatment included radiotherapy and nephrectomy. The receptors were sampled from a woman between 50 and 59 years old with renal cell carcinoma.

The rearrangement uses TRBV30 and TRBJ1-2; weak D call: TRBD1 (5 bases). CDR1 is GTSNPN and CDR2 is SVGIG in the germline V gene (reference sequence). The CDR3 runs 13 residues. The germline V and J ends were trimmed by 3 bases and 8 bases, with 16 bases remaining between them. The CDR3 DNA is TGTGCCTGGAGGGCCATCGAAGGGGTCGGCTACACCTTC. This codes for CAWRAIEGVGYTF.

The V gene is TRBV7-8, the J gene TRBJ1-6; no definite D call. V dropped 5 bases and J dropped 5 bases, with 16 bases sitting between them. CDR3 size: 16 residues. CDR1 and CDR2 from the germline V gene are SGHVS and FQNEAQ. The CDR3 here is CASSPHVGRNNSPLHF. CDR3 bases: TGTGCCAGCAGCCCGCACGTAGGGAGGAATAATTCACCCCTCCACTTT. Filled out from reference TRBV7-8 and TRBJ1-6, the complete variable domain reads GAGVSQSPRYKVAKRGQDVALRCDPISGHVSLFWYQQALGQGPEFLTYFQNEAQLDKSGLPSDRFFAERPEGSVSTLKIQRTQQEDSAVYLCASSPHVGRNNSPLHFGNGTRLTVT.

The DNA of the CDR3 is TGCGCCAGCTCGAGGACGGCGAACACTGAAGCTTTCTTT. Residues: CASSRTANTEAFF. V gene TRBV4-3 combines with J gene TRBJ1-1; D is ambiguous. The CDR3 has 13 residues. CDR1 and CDR2 from the germline V gene are LGHNA and YSLEER. V was clipped by 8 bases and J by 1 base, with 11 bases between them.

This chain uses TRBV27 with TRBJ1-2, with TRBD1 as a possible D gene (6 bases). Germline CDR1 is MNHEY and CDR2 is SMNVEV (reference sequence). This CDR3 has 17 amino acids. Deletions cut 6 bases from V and 0 bases from J, with 20 bases between. CDR3 loop: CASRGTQDYLPNYGYTF. The CDR3 DNA reads TGTGCCAGCAGGGGGACACAGGACTACCTGCCTAACTATGGCTACACCTTC.

The genes are TRBV2 and TRBJ1-2; 10 positions agree with TRBD1. Unmatched junction bases numbered 5, after V lost 5 bases and J lost 2 bases. This CDR3 is 15 amino acids long. Germline lookup yields CDR1 SNHLY and CDR2 FYNNEI. DNA for the CDR3: TGTGCCAGCAGTCCTGACAGGGGGCAAAACTATGGCTACACCTTC. Residues: CASSPDRGQNYGYTF.

The rearrangement joins TRBV10-3 to TRBJ1-1, with a weak D call TRBD1 (5 bases). The CDR3 extends over 14 amino acids. Germline CDR1 and CDR2: ENHRY and SYGVKD. Trimming cost V 6 bases and J 4 bases, with 15 bases left between them. The CDR3 here is CAIRPGTVLTEAFF. CDR3 sequence (DNA): TGTGCCATCAGACCCGGGACGGTCCTCACTGAAGCTTTCTTT.

The chain employs TRBV2 and TRBJ1-1; 7 nucleotides line up with TRBD1. The CDR3 is 14 residues long. CDR1 is SNHLY and CDR2 is FYNNEI in the germline V gene. The V gene end was trimmed by 6 bases and the J gene end by 0 bases; junction bases not matched to a gene: 4. CDR3 nucleotides: TGTGCCAGCAGCGCGGACAGGTTGAACACTGAAGCTTTCTTT. It codes for CASSADRLNTEAFF.

The J gene is TRBJ2-1, the V gene TRBV6-6; TRBD2 matches at 8 bases. The CDR3 length is 15 residues. Trimming took 2 bases from V and 10 from J; bases not matched to a gene: 10. Germline CDR1 is MNHNY and CDR2 is SVGAGI (reference sequence). The CDR3 region is CASSYPGAGGDEQFF. In nucleotides, the CDR3 is TGTGCCAGCAGTTACCCGGGGGCGGGGGGCGACGAGCAGTTCTTC.

The chain joins TRBV4-1 to TRBJ1-5; 9 bases are shared with TRBD1. Germline lookup yields CDR1 MGHRA and CDR2 YSYEKL. Trimming removed 0 bases from V and 4 bases from J; junction bases left unmatched: 7. The CDR3 runs 17 residues. The CDR3 sequence is CASSQDSGTGINQPQHF. As DNA, the CDR3 is TGCGCCAGCAGCCAAGATTCTGGGACAGGGATTAATCAGCCCCAGCATTTT.

The chain links TRBV19 to TRBJ1-6; a weak D match, TRBD1 (6 bases). Germline V gene data show CDR1 as LNHDA and CDR2 as SQIVND (reference sequence). The CDR3 totals 14 residues. Trimming took 3 bases from V and 10 from J, leaving 13 bases between them. CDR3 DNA sequence: TGTGCCAGTAGTATGGGGGCAGGTGACTCACCCCTCCACTTT. It yields the protein CASSMGAGDSPLHF.

The chain has TRBV5-1 and TRBJ1-1; no definite D call. V gave up 4 bases and J gave up 2 bases, with 18 bases separating them. Per the germline V gene, CDR1 is SGHRS and CDR2 is YFSETQ. The CDR3 is 16 amino acids. As DNA, the CDR3 is TGCGCCAGCAGCCCTAGGGTCCGGACGGTCAACACTGAAGCTTTCTTT. This gives the protein CASSPRVRTVNTEAFF.

The gene calls are TRBV6-5 and TRBJ1-6, with TRBD1 matching over 7 bases. Germline V gives CDR1 MNHEY, CDR2 SVGAGI. The CDR3 loop spans 13 amino acids. J gave up 11 bases and V 6 bases, and 7 bases lay outside the gene matches. The CDR3 loop reads CASRPRDRPPLHF. In DNA form, the CDR3 reads TGTGCCAGCAGACCTCGGGACAGACCACCCCTCCACTTT.

The chain links TRBV10-3 to TRBJ1-2; 8 nucleotides match TRBD1. The germline V gene encodes CDR1 ENHRY and CDR2 SYGVKD. V was clipped by 7 bases and J by 8 bases; unmatched bases: 15. CDR3 length: 15 residues. The CDR3 DNA reads as TGTGCCATCAAGACGGGACAGGCTTCGAGTTACGGCTACACCTTC. Its protein is CAIKTGQASSYGYTF.

This clone was recorded once. The chain is built from TRBV13 and TRBJ2-7; TRBD1 agrees at 8 bases. Germline V gene data show CDR1 as PRHDT and CDR2 as FYEKMQ (reference sequence). V gave up 3 bases and J gave up 1 base; unmatched junction bases: 2. The CDR3 is 14 residues long. CDR3 loop: CASSFRTGSYEQYF. For the CDR3, the DNA is TGTGCCAGCAGCTTCCGGACAGGGTCCTACGAGCAGTACTTC.

V and J are TRBV28 and TRBJ1-6; D perhaps matches TRBD1 (5 bases). V shed 6 bases and J shed 10 bases, with 19 bases lying between them. From germline, CDR1 is MDHEN and CDR2 SYDVKM. The CDR3 runs to 15 residues. This chain's CDR3 is CASSKAPGWGSPLHF. The CDR3 DNA follows: TGTGCCAGCAGCAAGGCTCCAGGGTGGGGGTCACCCCTCCACTTT.

J is TRBJ2-3 and V is TRBV11-3; 7 bases fit TRBD2. CDR1 and CDR2 from the germline V gene are SGHNT and YENEEA. V trimming: 3 bases; J trimming: 5 bases; junction bases outside the gene matches: 11. The CDR3 has 16 amino acids. The DNA of the CDR3 is TGTGCCAGCAGCTTGGGCAGCGGGGCTAGGGGAGATACGCAGTATTTT. Its translation is CASSLGSGARGDTQYF.

This clone was counted a few times. The chain uses TRBV15 and TRBJ1-4; weak D call: TRBD1 (5 bases). This CDR3 contains 13 residues. Germline V gives CDR1 LNHNV, CDR2 YYDKDF (reference sequence). V gave up 1 base and J gave up 10 bases, with 10 bases separating them. The CDR3 loop reads CATSRGEGRKLFF. The DNA of the CDR3 is TGTGCCACCAGCAGAGGGGAGGGGCGAAAACTGTTTTTT.

The chain has TRBV6-6 and TRBJ1-2, with TRBD1 as a possible D gene (6 bases). The CDR3 has 12 amino acids. Trimming took 7 bases from V and 12 from J, leaving 18 bases between them. CDR1 is MNHNY, CDR2 SVGAGI, per germline (reference sequence). In DNA, the CDR3 is TGTGCCAGCACTCCTGAGGGGGTAGGGGACACCTTC. Translation gives CASTPEGVGDTF.

The CDR3 region has the DNA TGCGCCAGCAGCCGCCCTGACGGGAGTACTGTAACTTTCTTT. Protein sequence: CASSRPDGSTVTFF. This chain joins TRBV4-1 and TRBJ1-1, with D unclear. The CDR3 consists of 14 residues. Germline V gene lookup returns CDR1 MGHRA and CDR2 YSYEKL. V gave up 4 bases and J gave up 12 bases, with 21 bases separating them.

J is TRBJ2-3 and V is TRBV5-1; D might be TRBD1 (6 bases). Germline V gives CDR1 SGHRS, CDR2 YFSETQ. The CDR3 extends over 15 amino acids. The V end was cut by 4 bases, the J end by 2 bases, with 14 bases between. DNA of the CDR3: TGCGCCAGCAGCCCGTCCAGGGGAATCACAGATACGCAGTATTTT. Translated: CASSPSRGITDTQYF. The full variable domain, rest sourced from reference TRBV5-1 and TRBJ2-3, is KAGVTQTPRYLIKTRGQQVTLSCSPISGHRSVSWYQQTPGQGLQFLFEYFSETQRNKGNFPGRFSGRQFSNSRSEMNVSTLELGDSALYLCASSPSRGITDTQYFGPGTRLTVL.

This clone was seen more than once but under ten times. The chain carries TRBV6-1 and TRBJ1-2, with a possible D match to TRBD1 (5 bases). The CDR3 length is 11 residues. Germline loops: CDR1 MNHNS, CDR2 SASEGT. Trimming stripped 8 bases from V and 5 bases from J, with 9 bases between. The CDR3 region has the DNA TGTGCCAGCGGGGGACTTTATGGCTACACCTTC. Residues: CASGGLYGYTF.

This chain uses TRBV10-3 with TRBJ1-1, with a tentative D call TRBD1 (6 bases). V was trimmed by 2 bases and J by 4 bases, leaving 11 bases between them. Germline values: CDR1 ENHRY, CDR2 SYGVKD. This CDR3 spans 14 amino acids. The CDR3 nucleotides read TGTGCCATCAGTGAGGGGACACCGAGCACTGAAGCTTTCTTT. This codes for CAISEGTPSTEAFF.

The chain recombines TRBV19 with TRBJ2-3; 10 nucleotides line up with TRBD2. Trimming took 4 bases from V and 1 from J; bases not matched to a gene: 5. Per the germline V gene, CDR1 is LNHDA and CDR2 is SQIVND (reference sequence). This CDR3 is 16 amino acids long. CDR3 in DNA: TGTGCCAGTAGTACGACTAGCGGGCTCGGCACAGATACGCAGTATTTT. It codes for CASSTTSGLGTDTQYF.

J is TRBJ2-7 and V is TRBV6-6, with D possibly being TRBD1 (6 bases). Trimming pared 4 bases from V and 2 bases from J, leaving 15 bases between. The germline V gene encodes CDR1 MNHNY and CDR2 SVGAGI (reference sequence). This CDR3 has 15 amino acids. This chain's CDR3 is CASSLLGTSTYEQYF. DNA of the CDR3: TGTGCCAGCAGTTTATTGGGGACATCGACCTACGAGCAGTACTTC.

V gene TRBV7-6 combines with J gene TRBJ2-3, with D tentatively TRBD2 (6 bases). With 0 bases removed from V and 5 bases from J, the gap between germline ends came to 9 bases. The germline V gene encodes CDR1 SGHVS and CDR2 FNYEAQ. This CDR3 spans 14 amino acids. The chain's CDR3 is CASSLAGGLDTQYF. The CDR3 DNA sequence: TGTGCCAGCAGCTTAGCCGGGGGATTAGATACGCAGTATTTT.

The J gene is TRBJ1-3, the V gene TRBV30; D ambiguous. Germline values: CDR1 GTSNPN, CDR2 SVGIG (reference sequence). The CDR3 spans 16 residues. Deletions cut 0 bases from V and 0 bases from J, with 12 bases between. CDR3 region: CAWSVLAGSSGNTIYF. CDR3 DNA: TGTGCCTGGAGTGTATTAGCGGGGAGCTCTGGAAACACCATATATTTT.

V gene TRBV6-6 combines with J gene TRBJ1-4; no definite D call. Deletions cut 2 bases from V and 7 bases from J, with 8 bases between. Germline assignment: CDR1 MNHNY and CDR2 SVGAGI (reference sequence). CDR3 length: 13 residues. The CDR3 sequence: CASSYRIGEKLFF. Here the CDR3 DNA reads TGTGCCAGCAGTTACCGGATCGGTGAAAAACTGTTTTTT.

V usage is TRBV11-3 and J usage is TRBJ2-3; D unclear. Germline CDR1 SGHNT, CDR2 YENEEA. The V gene lost 2 bases and the J gene lost 3 bases, with 6 bases spanning the gap. The CDR3 spans 13 residues. CDR3 sequence (DNA): TGTGCCAGCAGCTTATTTGGGACAGATACGCAGTATTTT. This codes for CASSLFGTDTQYF.